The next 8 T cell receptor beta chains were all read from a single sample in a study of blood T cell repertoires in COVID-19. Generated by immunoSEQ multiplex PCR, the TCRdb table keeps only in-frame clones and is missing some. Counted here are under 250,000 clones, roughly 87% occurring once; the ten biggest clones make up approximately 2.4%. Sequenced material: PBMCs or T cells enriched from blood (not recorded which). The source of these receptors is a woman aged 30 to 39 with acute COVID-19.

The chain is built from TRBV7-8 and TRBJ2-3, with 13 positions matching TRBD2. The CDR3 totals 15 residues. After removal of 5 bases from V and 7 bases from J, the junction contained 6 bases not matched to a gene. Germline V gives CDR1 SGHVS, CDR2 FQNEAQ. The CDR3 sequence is CASSPGTSGVHTQYF. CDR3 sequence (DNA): TGTGCCAGCAGCCCAGGGACTAGCGGGGTGCATACGCAGTATTTT.

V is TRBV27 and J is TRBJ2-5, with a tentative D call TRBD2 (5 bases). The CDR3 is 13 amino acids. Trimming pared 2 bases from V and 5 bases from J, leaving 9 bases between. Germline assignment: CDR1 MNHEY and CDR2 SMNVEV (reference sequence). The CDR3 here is CASSLRTGETQYF. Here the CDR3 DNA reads TGTGCCAGCAGTTTAAGAACGGGGGAGACCCAGTACTTC.

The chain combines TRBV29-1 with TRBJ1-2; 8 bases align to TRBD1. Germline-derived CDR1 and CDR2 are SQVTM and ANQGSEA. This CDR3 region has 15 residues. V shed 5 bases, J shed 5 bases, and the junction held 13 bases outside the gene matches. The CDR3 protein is CSVTLSRGLGYGYTF. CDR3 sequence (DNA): TGCAGCGTTACTCTCTCCAGGGGGCTTGGGTATGGCTACACCTTC.

Here the CDR3 DNA reads TGCGCCAGCAGCGTCGGGACTCCTGAAAAACTGTTTTTT. It is translated as CASSVGTPEKLFF. The chain employs TRBV5-1 and TRBJ1-4; possible D gene TRBD1, 5 bases. Germline V gene lookup returns CDR1 SGHRS and CDR2 YFSETQ. The CDR3 contains 13 residues. Trimming cost V 4 bases and J 7 bases, with 11 bases left between them.

The CDR3 spells CASSPTGTGGEKLFF. The CDR3 nucleotides are TGTGCCAGTAGTCCCACCGGGACAGGGGGTGAAAAACTGTTTTTT. V usage is TRBV19 and J usage is TRBJ1-4; the match to TRBD1 covers 11 bases. V was clipped by 5 bases and J by 7 bases; unmatched bases: 6. CDR3 size: 15 residues. Per germline, CDR1 LNHDA and CDR2 SQIVND (reference sequence).

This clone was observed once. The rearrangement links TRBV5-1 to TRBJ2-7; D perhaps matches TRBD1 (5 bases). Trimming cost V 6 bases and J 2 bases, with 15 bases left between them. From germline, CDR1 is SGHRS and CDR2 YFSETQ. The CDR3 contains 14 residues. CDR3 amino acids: CASTYGTGTYEQYF. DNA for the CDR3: TGCGCCAGCACATATGGAACAGGCACCTACGAGCAGTACTTC. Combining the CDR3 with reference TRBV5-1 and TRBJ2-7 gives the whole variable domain KAGVTQTPRYLIKTRGQQVTLSCSPISGHRSVSWYQQTPGQGLQFLFEYFSETQRNKGNFPGRFSGRQFSNSRSEMNVSTLELGDSALYLCASTYGTGTYEQYFGPGTRLTVT.

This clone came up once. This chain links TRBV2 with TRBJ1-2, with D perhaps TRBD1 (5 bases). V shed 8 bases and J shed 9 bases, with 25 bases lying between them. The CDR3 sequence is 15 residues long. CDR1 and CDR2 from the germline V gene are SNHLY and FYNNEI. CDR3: CASALLTVDPWSYTF. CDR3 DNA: TGTGCCAGCGCCCTCCTGACAGTCGATCCTTGGAGCTACACCTTC.

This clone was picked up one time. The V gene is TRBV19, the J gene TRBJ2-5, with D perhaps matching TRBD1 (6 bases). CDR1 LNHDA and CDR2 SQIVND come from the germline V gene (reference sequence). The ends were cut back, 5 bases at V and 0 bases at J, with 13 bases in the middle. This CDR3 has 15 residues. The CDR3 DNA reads TGTGCCAGTAGTCCCCGGACAGACCACCAAGAGACCCAGTACTTC. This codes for CASSPRTDHQETQYF.